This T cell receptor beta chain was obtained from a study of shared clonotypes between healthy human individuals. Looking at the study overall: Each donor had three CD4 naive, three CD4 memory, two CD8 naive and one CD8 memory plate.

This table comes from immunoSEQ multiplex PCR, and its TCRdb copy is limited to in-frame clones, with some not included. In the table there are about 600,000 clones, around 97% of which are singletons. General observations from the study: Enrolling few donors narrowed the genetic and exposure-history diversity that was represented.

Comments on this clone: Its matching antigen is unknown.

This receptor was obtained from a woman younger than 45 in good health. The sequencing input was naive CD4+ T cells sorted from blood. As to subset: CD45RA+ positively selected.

For the CDR3, the DNA is TGTGCCAGCAGCGAACAGGGTTTCGGTGAAAAACTGTTTTTT. This sequence encodes CASSEQGFGEKLFF. The chain uses TRBV6-1 and TRBJ1-4; D possibly corresponds to TRBD1 (6 bases). V lost 6 bases and J 7 bases, leaving 15 bases between the germline ends. The CDR3 sequence is 14 residues long. Germline values: CDR1 MNHNS, CDR2 SASEGT.